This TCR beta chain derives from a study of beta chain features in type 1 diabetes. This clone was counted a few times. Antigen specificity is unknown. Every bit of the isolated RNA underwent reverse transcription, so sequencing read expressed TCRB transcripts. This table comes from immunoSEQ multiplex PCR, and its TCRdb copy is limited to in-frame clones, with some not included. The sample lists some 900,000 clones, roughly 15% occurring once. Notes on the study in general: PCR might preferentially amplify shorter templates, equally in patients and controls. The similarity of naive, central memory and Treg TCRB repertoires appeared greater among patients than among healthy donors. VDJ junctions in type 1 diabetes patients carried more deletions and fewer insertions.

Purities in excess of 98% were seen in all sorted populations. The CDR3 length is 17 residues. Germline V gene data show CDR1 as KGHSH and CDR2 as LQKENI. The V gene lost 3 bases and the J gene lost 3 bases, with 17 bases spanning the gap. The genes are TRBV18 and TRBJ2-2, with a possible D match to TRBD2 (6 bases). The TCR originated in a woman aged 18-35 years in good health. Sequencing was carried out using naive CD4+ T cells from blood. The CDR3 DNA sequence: TGTGCCAGCTCACCCTTAGCGGCTACTACCGACACCGGGGAGCTGTTTTTT. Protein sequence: CASSPLAATTDTGELFF.